The 2 T cell receptor beta chains below all came from one sample that was sequenced in a study of blood T cell repertoires in COVID-19. TCRdb's copy holds only in-frame clones and misses some; the assay was immunoSEQ multiplex PCR. The top ten clones hold approximately 1% of a sample with over 250,000 clones, approximately 91% of them seen once. Sequencing was performed on PBMCs or T cells enriched from blood (not recorded which). The source of these receptors is a woman aged 25 to 39 who had recovered from COVID-19.

CDR3 coding DNA: TGTGCCACCAGCAGAGAGAACCTACTTGGCGAGCAGTACTTC. Translated: CATSRENLLGEQYF. This rearrangement joins TRBV15 to TRBJ2-7; D gene unclear. Germline V CDR1 and CDR2: LNHNV, YYDKDF (reference sequence). There are 14 residues in the CDR3. Trimming left V 0 bases short and J 6 bases short, with 12 bases between.

The chain joins TRBV28 to TRBJ1-4, with D perhaps matching TRBD1 (6 bases). Looked up from germline, CDR1 is MDHEN and CDR2 is SYDVKM. V lost 6 bases and J lost 7, with 9 bases in between. There are 12 residues in the CDR3. The CDR3 region is CASSQDSEKLFF. The CDR3, as DNA: TGTGCCAGCAGCCAGGACAGTGAAAAACTGTTTTTT.